This TCR beta chain was sequenced in a study of T cells in Graves' hyperthyroidism and ophthalmopathy. Findings and caveats of the study: Researchers found most expanded thyroid clonotypes above 0.001 in blood as well.

J lost 2 bases, V lost 5 bases, and 7 bases had no gene match. Germline-derived CDR1 and CDR2 are SEHNR and FQNEAQ (reference sequence). The CDR3 is 15 residues long. Ophthalmopathy patients had Clinical Activity Score at least 3, NOSPECS grade at least 4, duration under 3 months. It was uncontrolled infection, other autoimmune disease, pregnancy or lactation that excluded patients. Clinical symptoms, serum thyroxine, TRAb, thyroid ultrasound and orbital computed tomography established diagnosis. RNA transcripts served as the template for amplifying TCR beta CDR3 regions. The primer set for the first-round RT-PCR of the TCR CDR3 was HTBI. MiXCR, applied by TCRdb to the multiplex PCR reads, yields one record per CDR3 protein. The sample has 500,000 or so distinct CDR3 sequences, about 16% seen once. In this sample, this clonotype turned up a few times. Its antigen remains unidentified.

Sequencing used blood. J is TRBJ2-3 and V is TRBV7-9, with 7 bases aligning to TRBD2. This sequence was found in a woman in her twenties or thirties with Graves' ophthalmopathy. The DNA for the CDR3 is TGTGCCAGCAGCCAAGCGGGGTATAACACAGATACGCAGTATTTT. Amino acid sequence: CASSQAGYNTDTQYF.